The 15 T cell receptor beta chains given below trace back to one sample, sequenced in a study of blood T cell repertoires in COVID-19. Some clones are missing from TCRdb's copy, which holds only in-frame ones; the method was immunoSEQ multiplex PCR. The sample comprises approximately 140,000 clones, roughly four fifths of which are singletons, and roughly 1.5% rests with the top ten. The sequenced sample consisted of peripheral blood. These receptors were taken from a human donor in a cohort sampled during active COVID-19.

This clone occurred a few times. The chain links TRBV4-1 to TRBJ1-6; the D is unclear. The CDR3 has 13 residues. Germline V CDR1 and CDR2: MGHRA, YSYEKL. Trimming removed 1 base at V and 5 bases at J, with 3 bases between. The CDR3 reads CASSQVDNSPLHF. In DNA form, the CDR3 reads TGCGCCAGCAGCCAAGTAGATAATTCACCCCTCCACTTT.

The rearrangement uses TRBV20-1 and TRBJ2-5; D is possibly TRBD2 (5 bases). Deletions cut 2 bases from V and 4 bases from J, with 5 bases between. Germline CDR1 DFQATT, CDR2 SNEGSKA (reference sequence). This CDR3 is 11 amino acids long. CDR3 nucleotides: TGCAGTGCTAGACTAGCAGAGACCCAGTACTTC. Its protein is CSARLAETQYF.

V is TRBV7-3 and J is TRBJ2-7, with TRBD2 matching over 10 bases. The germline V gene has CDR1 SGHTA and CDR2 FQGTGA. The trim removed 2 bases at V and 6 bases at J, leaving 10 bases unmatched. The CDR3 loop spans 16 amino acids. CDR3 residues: CASSLDSASGGREQYF. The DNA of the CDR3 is TGTGCCAGCAGCTTAGACTCGGCTAGCGGGGGCCGCGAGCAGTACTTC.

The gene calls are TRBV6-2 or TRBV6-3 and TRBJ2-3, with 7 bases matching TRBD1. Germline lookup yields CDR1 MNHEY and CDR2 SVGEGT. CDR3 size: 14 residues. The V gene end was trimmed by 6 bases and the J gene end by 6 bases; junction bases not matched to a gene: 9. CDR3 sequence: CASSRPTGVDTQYF. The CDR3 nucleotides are TGTGCCAGCAGCCGACCTACAGGGGTGGATACGCAGTATTTT.

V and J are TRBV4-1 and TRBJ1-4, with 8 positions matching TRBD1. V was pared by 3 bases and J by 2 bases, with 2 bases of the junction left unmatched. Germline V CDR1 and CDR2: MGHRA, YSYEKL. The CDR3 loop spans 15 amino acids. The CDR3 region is CASSHRQGTNEKLFF. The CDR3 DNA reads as TGCGCCAGCAGCCATCGACAGGGGACTAATGAAAAACTGTTTTTT.

The DNA of the CDR3 is TGTGCCAGCAGTTGGAGAGGATGGAACACTGAAGCTTTCTTT. This encodes CASSWRGWNTEAFF. The J gene is TRBJ1-1, the V gene TRBV27; D not resolved. Germline assignment: CDR1 MNHEY and CDR2 SMNVEV (reference sequence). The V end was cut by 4 bases, the J end by 1 base, with 10 bases between. This CDR3 is 14 amino acids long.

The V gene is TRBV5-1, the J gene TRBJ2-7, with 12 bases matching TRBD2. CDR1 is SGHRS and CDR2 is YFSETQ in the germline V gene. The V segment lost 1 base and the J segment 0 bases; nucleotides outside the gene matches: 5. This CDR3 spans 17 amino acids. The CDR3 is CASSLTPTSGSSYEQYF. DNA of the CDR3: TGCGCCAGCAGCTTGACCCCGACTAGCGGGAGCTCCTACGAGCAGTACTTC.

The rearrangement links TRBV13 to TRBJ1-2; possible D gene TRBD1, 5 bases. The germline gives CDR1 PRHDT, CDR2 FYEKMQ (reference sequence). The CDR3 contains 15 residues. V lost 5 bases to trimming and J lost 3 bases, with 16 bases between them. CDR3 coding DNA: TGTGCCAGCAGCCCCCTGGGGCGGACGGACTATGGCTACACCTTC. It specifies CASSPLGRTDYGYTF.

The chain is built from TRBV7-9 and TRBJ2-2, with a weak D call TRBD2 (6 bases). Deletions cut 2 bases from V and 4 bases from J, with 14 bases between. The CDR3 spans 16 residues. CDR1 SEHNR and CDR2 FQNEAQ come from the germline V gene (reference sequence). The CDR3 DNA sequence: TGTGCCAGCAGCTTATCCCGGACTACCATCACCGGGGAGCTGTTTTTT. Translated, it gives CASSLSRTTITGELFF.

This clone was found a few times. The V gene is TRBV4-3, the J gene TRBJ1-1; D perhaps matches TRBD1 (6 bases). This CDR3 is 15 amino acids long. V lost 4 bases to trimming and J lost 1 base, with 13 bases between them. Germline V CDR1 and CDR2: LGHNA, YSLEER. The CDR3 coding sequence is TGCGCCAGCAGCCCCGGGCAGGGGCGGAACACTGAAGCTTTCTTT. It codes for CASSPGQGRNTEAFF.

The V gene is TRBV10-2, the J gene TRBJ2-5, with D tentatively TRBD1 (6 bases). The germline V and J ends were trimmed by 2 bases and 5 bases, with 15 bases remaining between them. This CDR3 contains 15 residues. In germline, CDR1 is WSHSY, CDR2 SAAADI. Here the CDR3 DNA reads TGCGCCAGCAGTGAGGTGGCAGGGGAAGGGGAGACCCAGTACTTC. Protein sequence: CASSEVAGEGETQYF.

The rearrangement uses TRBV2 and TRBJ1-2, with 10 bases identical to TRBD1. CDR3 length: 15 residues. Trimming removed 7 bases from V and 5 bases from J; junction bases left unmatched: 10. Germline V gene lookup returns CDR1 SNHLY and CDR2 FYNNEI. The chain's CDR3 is CASIVDRGNDYGYTF. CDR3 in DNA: TGTGCCAGCATCGTGGACAGGGGGAATGATTATGGCTACACCTTC.

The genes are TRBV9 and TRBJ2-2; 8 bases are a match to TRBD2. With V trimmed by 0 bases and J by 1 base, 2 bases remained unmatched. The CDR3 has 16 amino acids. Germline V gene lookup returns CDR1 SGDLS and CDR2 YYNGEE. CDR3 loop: CASSVVTSGNTGELFF. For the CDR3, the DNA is TGTGCCAGCAGCGTAGTCACTAGCGGGAACACCGGGGAGCTGTTTTTT.

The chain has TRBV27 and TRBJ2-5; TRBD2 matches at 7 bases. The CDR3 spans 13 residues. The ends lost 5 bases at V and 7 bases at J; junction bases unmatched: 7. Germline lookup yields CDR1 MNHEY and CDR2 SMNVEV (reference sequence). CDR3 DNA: TGTGCCAGCAGTCTAAACTGGGAGGGGACCCAGTACTTC. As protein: CASSLNWEGTQYF.

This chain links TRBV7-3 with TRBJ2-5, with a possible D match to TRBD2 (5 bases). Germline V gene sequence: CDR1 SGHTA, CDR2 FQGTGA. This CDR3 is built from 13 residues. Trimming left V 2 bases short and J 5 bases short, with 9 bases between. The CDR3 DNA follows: TGTGCCAGCAGCTTAGAGCAGCGGGAGACCCAGTACTTC. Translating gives CASSLEQRETQYF.